Below are 24 T cell receptor beta chains sequenced from a single sample in a study of blood T cell repertoires in COVID-19 (dated by TCRdb to 2019 to 2021). The library relied on the immunoSEQ multiplex PCR assay. Drawn from immuneACCESS, this table holds only the in-frame rearrangements with V and J called that TCRdb kept. Clones are partly lost; checked studies trace under half to an unresolved V gene and leave the rest unexplained. The sample contains about 380,000 clones, about 88% of them found a single time. The biggest ten clones account for about 3% of the sample. What was sequenced was PBMCs or T cells enriched from blood (not recorded which). The receptors were sampled from a woman aged 30 to 39 who had recovered from COVID-19.

This chain joins TRBV15 and TRBJ1-5; TRBD1 matches 7 bases. Germline V gene sequence: CDR1 LNHNV, CDR2 YYDKDF (reference sequence). Losses at the gene ends were 3 bases for V and 7 bases for J; bases not matched to a gene: 9. The CDR3 loop spans 15 amino acids. Here the CDR3 DNA reads TGTGCCACCAGCAGCCCGACAGGGTTAGGGCAGCCCCAGCATTTT. Translation gives CATSSPTGLGQPQHF.

J is TRBJ2-3 and V is TRBV9, with D possibly TRBD1 on 6 matching bases. With 3 bases removed from V and 3 bases from J, the gap between germline ends came to 14 bases. Germline V lookup: CDR1 SGDLS, CDR2 YYNGEE. There are 15 residues in the CDR3. Here the CDR3 DNA reads TGTGCCAGCAGCGCAGACAGGCGGTTGACAGATACGCAGTATTTT. This sequence encodes CASSADRRLTDTQYF.

At least ten counts were recorded for this clone. The CDR3 sequence is CASSFPGFQGAGELFF. The CDR3 nucleotides read TGTGCCAGCAGCTTCCCAGGGTTTCAAGGGGCCGGGGAGCTGTTTTTT. V usage is TRBV7-8 and J usage is TRBJ2-2, with D possibly being TRBD1 (5 bases). Trimming pared 3 bases from V and 6 bases from J, leaving 17 bases between. The CDR3 covers 16 residues. The germline gives CDR1 SGHVS, CDR2 FQNEAQ.

The V and J genes are TRBV25-1 and TRBJ2-3, with 7 bases matching TRBD2. Germline lookup yields CDR1 MGHDK and CDR2 SYGVNS. This CDR3 is built from 14 residues. Unmatched junction bases numbered 1, after V lost 3 bases and J lost 1 base. The CDR3 spells CASSDGGGTDTQYF. In DNA form, the CDR3 reads TGTGCCAGCAGTGATGGGGGGGGCACAGATACGCAGTATTTT.

The V gene is TRBV18, the J gene TRBJ1-1; maybe TRBD1 (5 bases). The V end was cut by 3 bases, the J end by 4 bases, with 9 bases between. The CDR3 loop spans 13 amino acids. Germline values: CDR1 KGHSH, CDR2 LQKENI. The CDR3 region is CASSPRDGTEAFF. In nucleotides, the CDR3 is TGTGCCAGCTCACCCAGGGATGGCACTGAAGCTTTCTTT.

The rearrangement links TRBV7-9 to TRBJ2-1; D might be TRBD2 (5 bases). The CDR3 contains 15 residues. The V and J ends lost 3 bases and 0 bases respectively, with 9 bases between them. CDR1 SEHNR and CDR2 FQNEAQ come from the germline V gene (reference sequence). This CDR3 reads CASSFGGYSYNEQFF. CDR3 nucleotides: TGTGCCAGCAGCTTTGGCGGGTACTCCTACAATGAGCAGTTCTTC.

The rearrangement links TRBV11-2 to TRBJ2-1; TRBD2 agrees at 12 bases. Germline-derived CDR1 and CDR2 are SGHAT and FQNNGV. V gave up 5 bases and J gave up 7 bases; unmatched junction bases: 6. This CDR3 is 15 amino acids long. The CDR3 sequence is CASSALTSGSNEQFF. CDR3 in DNA: TGTGCCAGCAGCGCCCTGACTAGCGGGAGTAATGAGCAGTTCTTC.

This clone was counted a single time. This sequence joins TRBV7-2 and TRBJ2-2, with TRBD2 matching 14 bases. Losses at the gene ends were 4 bases for V and 10 bases for J; bases not matched to a gene: 5. Germline lookup yields CDR1 SGHTA and CDR2 FQGNSA. The CDR3 is 15 residues long. This chain's CDR3 is CASSSTSGRAVELFF. CDR3 nucleotides: TGTGCCAGCAGCTCGACTAGCGGGAGGGCCGTGGAGCTGTTTTTT.

V and J are TRBV4-1 and TRBJ2-7; TRBD2 matches 13 bases. This CDR3 is 16 amino acids long. V shed 3 bases and J 3 bases; nucleotides not matched to a gene: 5. Looked up from germline, CDR1 is MGHRA and CDR2 is YSYEKL. CDR3 sequence reads: CASSQGTSGKVYEQYF. The CDR3 DNA is TGCGCCAGCAGCCAGGGGACTAGCGGGAAAGTCTACGAGCAGTACTTC.

The chain has TRBV5-6 and TRBJ2-3; 7 bases are a match to TRBD1. The CDR3 sequence is 15 residues long. The germline V gene has CDR1 SGHDT and CDR2 YYEEEE. J gave up 5 bases and V 2 bases, and 8 bases lay outside the gene matches. CDR3 sequence reads: CASSFRQGAGDTQYF. The CDR3 DNA follows: TGTGCCAGCAGCTTCAGACAGGGCGCGGGAGATACGCAGTATTTT.

The DNA of the CDR3 is TGCGCCAGCAGCCCCCAAATAATACTGACAGGGAAGGCTGAAGCTTTCTTT. As protein: CASSPQIILTGKAEAFF. V and J are TRBV5-1 and TRBJ1-1; TRBD1 agrees at 7 bases. Trimming at V came to 4 bases and at J to 6 bases, leaving 18 bases not matched to a gene. The V gene's germline CDR1 is SGHRS and CDR2 YFSETQ. This CDR3 is built from 17 residues.

CDR3: CASSSRDRGGSDTQYF. CDR3 coding DNA: TGTGCCAGCAGCTCCCGGGACAGGGGAGGTTCAGATACGCAGTATTTT. The chain uses TRBV13 and TRBJ2-3, with 10 positions matching TRBD1. The trim removed 4 bases at V and 4 bases at J, leaving 8 bases unmatched. This CDR3 contains 16 residues. Germline CDR1 reads PRHDT; CDR2 reads FYEKMQ (reference sequence).

The V gene is TRBV5-1, the J gene TRBJ2-6, with 9 bases matching TRBD1. With 2 bases clipped from V and 1 base from J, the junction kept 4 bases outside the gene matches. This CDR3 has 17 residues. Germline CDR1 SGHRS, CDR2 YFSETQ. Here the CDR3 DNA reads TGCGCCAGCAGCTTACAGGGGGCGCAATCTGGGGCCAACGTCCTGACTTTC. This translates into CASSLQGAQSGANVLTF.

The chain joins TRBV9 to TRBJ2-3; tentatively, D is TRBD2 (6 bases). The CDR3 is 14 amino acids. Germline V gene lookup returns CDR1 SGDLS and CDR2 YYNGEE. V lost 6 bases, J lost 0 bases, and 11 bases lay in between. The CDR3 reads CASNSRGSTDTQYF. The CDR3 region has the DNA TGTGCCAGCAACTCACGGGGGAGCACAGATACGCAGTATTTT.

This chain links TRBV10-3 with TRBJ1-1, with TRBD1 matching 7 bases. The V segment lost 6 bases and the J segment 1 base; nucleotides outside the gene matches: 8. The CDR3 runs to 15 residues. Per germline, CDR1 ENHRY and CDR2 SYGVKD. The CDR3 DNA reads as TGTGCCATCAGCAGGGGACAGATGGAGAACACTGAAGCTTTCTTT. Residues: CAISRGQMENTEAFF.

This rearrangement joins TRBV5-1 to TRBJ1-1; D is possibly TRBD1 (6 bases). V shed 0 bases and J shed 8 bases, with 14 bases lying between them. CDR1 and CDR2 from the germline V gene are SGHRS and YFSETQ. The CDR3 loop spans 14 amino acids. CDR3 sequence: CASSLDYRVKEAFF. CDR3 nucleotides: TGCGCCAGCAGCTTGGATTACAGGGTGAAAGAAGCTTTCTTT.

This chain joins TRBV11-2 and TRBJ2-5; TRBD2 matches at 12 bases. From germline, CDR1 is SGHAT and CDR2 FQNNGV. The CDR3 length is 15 residues. With V trimmed by 5 bases and J by 5 bases, 6 bases remained unmatched. This CDR3 is CASSIWTSGDETQYF. In DNA, the CDR3 is TGTGCCAGCAGCATCTGGACTAGCGGGGATGAGACCCAGTACTTC.

This clone was recorded a few times. The chain uses TRBV12-3 or TRBV12-4 and TRBJ1-2; possibly TRBD1 for D (6 bases). V lost 7 bases, J lost 4 bases, and 7 bases lay in between. The CDR3 is made up of 11 amino acids. CDR3 sequence: CASTQGYGYTF. The CDR3 coding sequence is TGTGCCAGCACACAGGGCTATGGCTACACCTTC.

V and J are TRBV15 and TRBJ2-5, with 9 bases fitting TRBD1. CDR3 length: 16 residues. From germline, CDR1 is LNHNV and CDR2 YYDKDF (reference sequence). The junction had 7 bases not matched to a gene; V was cut back by 0 bases and J by 5 bases. The CDR3 sequence is CATSRDWGQGWETQYF. As DNA, the CDR3 is TGTGCCACCAGCAGAGATTGGGGACAGGGTTGGGAGACCCAGTACTTC. Combining the CDR3 with reference TRBV15 and TRBJ2-5 gives the whole variable domain DAMVIQNPRYQVTQFGKPVTLSCSQTLNHNVMYWYQQKSSQAPKLLFHYYDKDFNNEADTPDNFQSRRPNTSFCFLDIRSPGLGDTAMYLCATSRDWGQGWETQYFGPGTRLLVL.

V and J are TRBV28 and TRBJ2-7; D is unclear. From germline, CDR1 is MDHEN and CDR2 SYDVKM. The V end was cut by 5 bases, the J end by 3 bases, with 5 bases between. This CDR3 comprises 11 residues. This chain's CDR3 is CASSRIYEQYF. The CDR3 DNA reads as TGTGCCAGCAGTCGTATCTACGAGCAGTACTTC.

The CDR3 here is CASSESGVHTEAFF. CDR3 nucleotides: TGTGCCAGCAGTGAATCAGGGGTCCACACTGAAGCTTTCTTT. V is TRBV6-1 and J is TRBJ1-1; D might be TRBD1 (6 bases). This CDR3 spans 14 amino acids. V dropped 2 bases and J dropped 3 bases, with 10 bases sitting between them. Per germline, CDR1 MNHNS and CDR2 SASEGT.

J is TRBJ1-2 and V is TRBV3-1 (or the pseudogene TRBV3-2), with D possibly TRBD1 on 5 matching bases. This CDR3 is 16 amino acids long. Trimming left V 4 bases short and J 4 bases short, with 19 bases between. Germline-derived CDR1 and CDR2 are LGHDT and YNNKEL (reference sequence). CDR3 DNA sequence: TGTGCCAGCAGCCCCAGGGATCGGCGAGTGACCTATGGCTACACCTTC. This encodes CASSPRDRRVTYGYTF.

This clone was recorded only once. The chain carries TRBV19 and TRBJ1-4; D is perhaps TRBD1 (6 bases). Germline V gene lookup returns CDR1 LNHDA and CDR2 SQIVND (reference sequence). V was pared by 3 bases and J by 2 bases, with 7 bases between. This CDR3 contains 14 residues. CDR3 residues: CASSIGGTNEKLFF. For the CDR3, the DNA is TGTGCCAGTAGTATTGGGGGCACTAATGAAAAACTGTTTTTT.

This chain links TRBV20-1 with TRBJ1-5; D is ambiguous. Trimming cost V 8 bases and J 3 bases, with 8 bases left between them. Germline values: CDR1 DFQATT, CDR2 SNEGSKA (reference sequence). The CDR3 contains 11 residues. DNA for the CDR3: TGCAGTACGGGAGTCAATCAGCCCCAGCATTTT. Translation gives CSTGVNQPQHF.